One and the same sample provided the 23 T cell receptor beta chains below, sequenced in a study of T-cell reconstitution after alpha-beta-depleted transplantation in children. Molecular barcoding with unique molecular identifiers was used for the TCRbeta library. TCRdb reprocessed the PCR reads with MiXCR, giving one entry per CDR3 protein. The sample holds a few hundred thousand distinct CDR3 sequences; 25% to 30% are singletons and the top ten take 30% to 40%. Sequenced here: PBMCs, sampled before TCRalphabeta/CD19-depleted stem cell transplant. These receptors originate from a boy under two years old with Wiskott-Aldrich syndrome, due to receive a stem cell transplant.

This chain joins TRBV2 and TRBJ1-4; perhaps TRBD1 as D (6 bases). The V gene lost 6 bases and the J gene lost 3 bases, with 14 bases spanning the gap. The CDR3 is 15 amino acids. In germline, CDR1 is SNHLY, CDR2 FYNNEI. CDR3 loop: CASRLDRLPNEKLFF. CDR3 bases: TGTGCCAGCAGACTAGACAGGCTGCCTAATGAAAAACTGTTTTTT. The whole variable domain, filled in from reference TRBV2 and TRBJ1-4, reads EPEVTQTPSHQVTQMGQEVILRCVPISNHLYFYWYRQILGQKVEFLVSFYNNEISEKSEIFDDQFSVERPDGSNFTLKIRSTKLEDSAMYFCASRLDRLPNEKLFFGSGTQLSVL.

The rearrangement uses TRBV12-3 or TRBV12-4 and TRBJ1-6, with a tentative D call TRBD1 (5 bases). This CDR3 comprises 14 residues. Trimming took off 6 bases at V and 10 bases at J, with 16 bases between the two ends. CDR3 nucleotides: TGTGCCAGCAGCTTCGCTCAGGGCGGCTCACCCCTCCACTTT. Translation gives CASSFAQGGSPLHF.

This clonotype has more than one count but fewer than ten. The chain recombines TRBV7-3 with TRBJ2-1, with D tentatively TRBD1 (5 bases). CDR1 is SGHTA, CDR2 FQGTGA, per germline. The ends were cut back, 0 bases at V and 8 bases at J, with 14 bases in the middle. The CDR3 covers 15 residues. In nucleotides, the CDR3 is TGTGCCAGCAGCTTAACCCCCCTAGTAGGGGATGAGCAGTTCTTC. This codes for CASSLTPLVGDEQFF.

This chain links TRBV3-1 with TRBJ2-1, with a tentative D call TRBD2 (5 bases). Germline CDR1 and CDR2: LGHDT and YNNKEL (reference sequence). This CDR3 has 15 amino acids. Deletions cut 4 bases from V and 8 bases from J, with 18 bases between. This CDR3 reads CASSRRDSGHDEQFF. Here the CDR3 DNA reads TGTGCCAGCAGCCGACGGGATTCTGGGCACGATGAGCAGTTCTTC.

The V call is TRBV7-6, the J call TRBJ1-1; perhaps TRBD1 as D (5 bases). This CDR3 contains 15 residues. Trimming removed 4 bases from V and 5 bases from J, with 17 bases in between. Germline V gene sequence: CDR1 SGHVS, CDR2 FNYEAQ. CDR3 coding DNA: TGTGCCAGCAGCTCCTCAGGGCGGGGTTCGACTGAAGCTTTCTTT. Translation: CASSSSGRGSTEAFF.

This clonotype occurred a few times. The gene calls are TRBV20-1 and TRBJ2-1; 8 positions match TRBD2. CDR1 and CDR2 (germline): DFQATT, SNEGSKA (reference sequence). This CDR3 has 15 amino acids. V shed 1 base, J shed 7 bases, and the junction held 9 bases outside the gene matches. Written as DNA, the CDR3 is TGCAGTGCTAGAGTTCGGGAGGGCCTCTTAAATGAGCAGTTCTTC. This sequence encodes CSARVREGLLNEQFF.

This clonotype was detected only a few times. This sequence joins TRBV20-1 and TRBJ1-6; D is unresolved. CDR1 is DFQATT and CDR2 is SNEGSKA in the germline V gene (reference sequence). The V and J ends lost 3 bases and 5 bases respectively, with 11 bases between them. The CDR3 totals 14 residues. The DNA of the CDR3 is TGCAGTGCTAGGGGTCAGCTAGATAATTCACCCCTCCACTTT. This codes for CSARGQLDNSPLHF.

The rearrangement joins TRBV29-1 to TRBJ2-5; 10 positions agree with TRBD2. Germline V lookup: CDR1 SQVTM, CDR2 ANQGSEA. Germline trimming cut 5 bases from V and 6 bases from J; bases unmatched to any gene: 9. This CDR3 is built from 14 residues. The CDR3 DNA sequence: TGCAGCGTTAGCGGGAGGGCCGTAATGAAGACCCAGTACTTC. Its protein product is CSVSGRAVMKTQYF. Full variable domain (rest looked up from reference TRBV29-1 and TRBJ2-5): SAVISQKPSRDICQRGTSLTIQCQVDSQVTMMFWYRQQPGQSLTLIATANQGSEATYESGFVIDKFPISRPNLTFSTLTVSNMSPEDSSIYLCSVSGRAVMKTQYFGPGTRLLVL.

V is TRBV7-2 and J is TRBJ1-6; no firm D call. Germline CDR1 SGHTA, CDR2 FQGNSA. The V end was cut by 4 bases, the J end by 3 bases, with 13 bases between. CDR3 size: 16 residues. The CDR3 loop is CASSSTIPDYNSPLHF. In nucleotides, the CDR3 is TGTGCCAGCAGCTCCACAATCCCTGACTATAATTCACCCCTCCACTTT.

This chain links TRBV28 with TRBJ1-2; D is ambiguous. In germline, CDR1 is MDHEN, CDR2 SYDVKM. This CDR3 has 12 residues. Trimming stripped 3 bases from V and 5 bases from J, with 7 bases between. CDR3 nucleotides: TGTGCCAGCAGTTTCCAAAATTATGGCTACACCTTC. It encodes CASSFQNYGYTF.

The J gene is TRBJ2-3, the V gene TRBV5-1; D uncertain. Per the germline V gene, CDR1 is SGHRS and CDR2 is YFSETQ. The CDR3 is 14 amino acids. The ends were cut back, 1 base at V and 1 base at J, with 7 bases in the middle. Written as DNA, the CDR3 is TGCGCCAGCAGCTTGCCCGGACGCACAGATACGCAGTATTTT. Translating it yields CASSLPGRTDTQYF.

This clonotype was picked up a small number of times. V gene TRBV20-1 combines with J gene TRBJ1-1; D perhaps matches TRBD1 (6 bases). Trimming took 2 bases from V and 2 from J, leaving 15 bases between them. The CDR3 loop spans 15 amino acids. CDR1 is DFQATT and CDR2 is SNEGSKA in the germline V gene (reference sequence). In DNA form, the CDR3 reads TGCAGTGCTAGAAGACAGGAAAGATTTAACACTGAAGCTTTCTTT. Translation: CSARRQERFNTEAFF.

The chain links TRBV7-2 to TRBJ2-7; D call uncertain. Germline lookup yields CDR1 SGHTA and CDR2 FQGNSA. The V and J ends lost 1 base and 1 base respectively, with 11 bases between them. The CDR3 length is 15 residues. The CDR3 protein is CASSLEETVSYEQYF. CDR3 sequence (DNA): TGTGCCAGCAGCTTAGAGGAGACTGTTTCCTACGAGCAGTACTTC.

This clonotype came up a few times. This chain links TRBV6-1 with TRBJ2-2; the match to TRBD2 covers 11 bases. Trimming cost V 6 bases and J 5 bases; bases outside gene matches: 5. The CDR3 extends over 15 amino acids. Germline CDR1 MNHNS, CDR2 SASEGT. The CDR3 spells CASSRLAGLTGELFF. CDR3 DNA sequence: TGTGCCAGCAGCCGACTAGCGGGGTTAACCGGGGAGCTGTTTTTT.

This chain joins TRBV5-1 and TRBJ2-7; possible D gene TRBD1, 6 bases. There are 15 residues in the CDR3. Deletions cut 0 bases from V and 3 bases from J, with 13 bases between. Germline V gene sequence: CDR1 SGHRS, CDR2 YFSETQ. The CDR3 reads CASSLVPGTNYEQYF. In nucleotides, the CDR3 is TGCGCCAGCAGCTTGGTTCCAGGGACAAACTACGAGCAGTACTTC.

CDR3 sequence: CASSLSRLDNTDTQYF. DNA for the CDR3: TGCGCCAGCAGCTTGAGCCGACTAGATAACACAGATACGCAGTATTTT. The chain combines TRBV5-1 with TRBJ2-3; D may be TRBD2 (6 bases). This CDR3 comprises 16 residues. Germline values: CDR1 SGHRS, CDR2 YFSETQ. V lost 1 base, J lost 2 bases, and 14 bases lay in between.

The CDR3 coding sequence is TGTGCCACCCACCCCACAGACCCCAGGGATACGCAGTATTTT. Residues: CATHPTDPRDTQYF. The V gene is TRBV15, the J gene TRBJ2-3; D is undetermined. CDR3 length: 14 amino acids. The germline V and J ends were trimmed by 8 bases and 6 bases, with 18 bases remaining between them. Germline V gene sequence: CDR1 LNHNV, CDR2 YYDKDF (reference sequence).

The chain carries TRBV5-4 and TRBJ2-7; 8 nucleotides align to TRBD1. Germline values: CDR1 SGHNT, CDR2 YYREEE (reference sequence). Trimming removed 3 bases from V and 2 bases from J; junction bases left unmatched: 10. The CDR3 is 16 residues long. CDR3 DNA: TGTGCCAGCAGCTGGACCTACAGGGGGAAGACCTACGAGCAGTACTTC. Amino acids: CASSWTYRGKTYEQYF.

This clonotype was detected only a few times. V gene TRBV6-2 or TRBV6-3 combines with J gene TRBJ2-7; D is uncertain. V lost 0 bases and J lost 3, with 9 bases in between. The CDR3 has 14 amino acids. The germline V gene encodes CDR1 MNHEY and CDR2 SVGEGT. The chain's CDR3 is CASSYSRGNYEQYF. As DNA, the CDR3 is TGTGCCAGCAGTTACTCCCGCGGCAACTACGAGCAGTACTTC.

This clonotype was picked up a small number of times. The chain is built from TRBV27 and TRBJ1-5; TRBD1 is a possible D gene (5 bases). The ends were cut back, 1 base at V and 0 bases at J, with 16 bases in the middle. This CDR3 is 18 amino acids long. Germline V gives CDR1 MNHEY, CDR2 SMNVEV (reference sequence). The CDR3 DNA is TGTGCCAGCAGTTTATGGGGTTCCGGGACGGCTAGCAATCAGCCCCAGCATTTT. It specifies CASSLWGSGTASNQPQHF.

V usage is TRBV12-3 or TRBV12-4 and J usage is TRBJ1-5, with unresolved D. Deletions cut 5 bases from V and 7 bases from J, with 12 bases between. This CDR3 comprises 13 residues. The CDR3 coding sequence is TGTGCCAGCAGTAGGAAGGATAGACAGCCCCAGCATTTT. This sequence encodes CASSRKDRQPQHF.

The V gene is TRBV30, the J gene TRBJ2-1, with D tentatively TRBD1 (5 bases). Germline V gene sequence: CDR1 GTSNPN, CDR2 SVGIG (reference sequence). With 0 bases removed from V and 15 bases from J, the gap between germline ends came to 18 bases. The CDR3 has 13 amino acids. CDR3 loop: CAWSVLGHLDAFF. The DNA for the CDR3 is TGTGCCTGGAGTGTATTGGGGCACCTCGACGCGTTCTTC.

This chain uses TRBV10-3 with TRBJ1-3, with D possibly being TRBD1 (5 bases). Germline V gene data show CDR1 as ENHRY and CDR2 as SYGVKD. V lost 0 bases to trimming and J lost 4 bases, with 13 bases between them. CDR3 length: 16 residues. CDR3 DNA: TGTGCCATCAGTGAGTCTGTAGGGGTGACCGGAAACACCATATATTTT. Amino acid sequence: CAISESVGVTGNTIYF.